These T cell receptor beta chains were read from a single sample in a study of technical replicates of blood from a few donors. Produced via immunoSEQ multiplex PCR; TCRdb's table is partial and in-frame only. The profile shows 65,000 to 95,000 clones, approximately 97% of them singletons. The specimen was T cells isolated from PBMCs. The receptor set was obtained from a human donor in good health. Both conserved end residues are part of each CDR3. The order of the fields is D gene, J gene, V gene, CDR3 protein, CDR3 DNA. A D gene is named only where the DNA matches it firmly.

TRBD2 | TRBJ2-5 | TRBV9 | CASSGSSGHLRETQYF | TGTGCCAGCAGCGGATCTAGCGGTCACCTAAGGGAGACCCAGTACTTC
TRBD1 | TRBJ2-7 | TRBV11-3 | CASSAARRDRELFEQYF | TGTGCCAGCAGCGCAGCCCGACGGGACAGGGAATTGTTTGAGCAGTACTTC
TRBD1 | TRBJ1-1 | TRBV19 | CASSGARGQRGPEAFF | TGTGCCAGTAGTGGAGCTAGGGGACAGAGGGGCCCTGAAGCTTTCTTT
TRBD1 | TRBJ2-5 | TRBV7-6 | CASISGTGVLETQYF | TGTGCCAGCATCTCCGGGACAGGTGTTTTAGAGACCCAGTACTTC
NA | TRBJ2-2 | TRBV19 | CASSVYYTGELFF | TGTGCCAGTAGTGTATATTACACCGGGGAGCTGTTTTTT
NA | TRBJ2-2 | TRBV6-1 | CASSEREIRSNTGELFF | TGTGCCAGCAGTGAGAGGGAGATCCGATCGAACACCGGGGAGCTGTTTTTT
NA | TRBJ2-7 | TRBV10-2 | CASSLTHLSYEQYF | TGCGCCAGCAGCCTCACTCACCTCTCCTACGAGCAGTACTTC
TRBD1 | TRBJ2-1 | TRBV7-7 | CASSPPGTGANEQFF | TGTGCTAGCAGCCCTCCCGGGACAGGGGCGAATGAGCAGTTCTTC
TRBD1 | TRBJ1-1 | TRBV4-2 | CASSRRTVRQGEPESWHMNTEAFF | TGTGCCAGCAGCCGAAGGACCGTACGACAGGGTGAACCCGAATCGTGGCACATGAACACTGAAGCTTTCTTT
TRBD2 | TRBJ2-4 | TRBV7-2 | CASSLSSGGSRIQYF | TGTGCCAGCAGCTTAAGTAGCGGGGGTTCGCGTATTCAGTACTTC
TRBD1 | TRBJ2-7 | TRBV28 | CASSTQGARQEQYF | TGTGCCAGCAGCACACAGGGGGCGCGTCAGGAGCAGTACTTC
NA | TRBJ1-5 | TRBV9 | CASSAGGLGQPQHF | TGTGCCAGCAGCGCGGGGGGCTTAGGTCAGCCCCAGCATTTT
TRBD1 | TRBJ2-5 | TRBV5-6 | CASSLEDRGLRETQYF | TGTGCCAGCAGCTTGGAGGACAGGGGGCTTCGGGAGACCCAGTACTTC
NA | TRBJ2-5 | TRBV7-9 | CASSRSRAVIQETQYF | TGTGCCAGCAGCCGATCGCGGGCAGTGATCCAAGAGACCCAGTACTTC
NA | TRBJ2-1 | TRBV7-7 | CASSLWGRDEQFF | TGTGCCAGCAGCTTATGGGGCCGGGATGAGCAGTTCTTC
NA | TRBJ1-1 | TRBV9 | CASSVTGYTEAFF | TGTGCCAGCAGCGTCACAGGATACACTGAAGCTTTCTTT
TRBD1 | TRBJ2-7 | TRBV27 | CASSRDRGAYEQYF | TGTGCCAGCAGCCGGGACAGGGGCGCCTACGAGCAGTACTTC
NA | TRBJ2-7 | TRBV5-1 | CASSLEPGQSYEQYF | TGCGCCAGCAGCTTGGAACCGGGACAAAGCTACGAGCAGTACTTC
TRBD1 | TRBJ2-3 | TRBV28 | CASSRRGQATDTQYF | TGTGCCAGCAGTCGCCGAGGACAGGCAACAGATACGCAGTATTTT
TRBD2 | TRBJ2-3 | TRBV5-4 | CASSFQRGDPNQYF | TGTGCCAGCAGCTTCCAGCGGGGGGACCCAAACCAGTATTTT
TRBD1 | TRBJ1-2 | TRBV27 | CASSLIRDSYGYTF | TGTGCCAGCAGTTTAATCCGGGACAGCTATGGCTACACCTTC
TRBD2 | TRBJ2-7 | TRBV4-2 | CASSQEAGVSYEQYF | TGTGCCAGCAGCCAAGAGGCGGGAGTGTCCTACGAGCAGTACTTC
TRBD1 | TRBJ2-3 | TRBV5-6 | CASSLVGGSTDTQYF | TGTGCCAGCAGCTTGGTAGGGGGCAGCACAGATACGCAGTATTTT
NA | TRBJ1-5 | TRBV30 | CAWSVLGDSNQPQHF | TGTGCCTGGAGTGTACTCGGTGATAGCAATCAGCCCCAGCATTTT
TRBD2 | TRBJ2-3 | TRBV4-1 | CASRGLGRVIADTQYF | TGCGCCAGCAGGGGGCTCGGGAGGGTAATAGCAGATACGCAGTATTTT
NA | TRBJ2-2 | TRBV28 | CASSPTGELFF | TGTGCCAGCAGTCCAACCGGGGAGCTGTTTTTT
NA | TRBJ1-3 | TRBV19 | CATRGDNGNTIYF | TGTGCCACCAGAGGCGATAATGGAAACACCATATATTTT
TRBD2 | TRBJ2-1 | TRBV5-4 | CASSNSGLAEPQFF | TGTGCCAGCAGCAACTCGGGACTAGCGGAACCGCAGTTCTTC
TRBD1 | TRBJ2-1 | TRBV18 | CASSPQRDSHNEQFF | TGTGCCAGCTCACCACAGAGGGACAGCCACAATGAGCAGTTCTTC
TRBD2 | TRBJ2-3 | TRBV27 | CASSLVGGSLTDTQYF | TGTGCCAGCAGTTTGGTTGGCGGGAGCCTCACAGATACGCAGTATTTT
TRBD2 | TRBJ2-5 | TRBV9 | CASSVGAGAVGETQYF | TGTGCCAGCAGCGTCGGAGCGGGAGCGGTGGGAGAGACCCAGTACTTC
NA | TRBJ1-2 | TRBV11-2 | CASSLSGRGNYGYTF | TGTGCCAGCAGCTTATCCGGCAGGGGTAACTATGGCTACACCTTC
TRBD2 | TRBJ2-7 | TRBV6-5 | CASSYDRGGYEQYF | TGTGCCAGCAGTTACGACCGCGGGGGCTACGAGCAGTACTTC
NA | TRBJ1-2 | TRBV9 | CASSLQGLGGYTF | TGTGCCAGCAGCTTACAGGGTTTAGGTGGCTACACCTTC
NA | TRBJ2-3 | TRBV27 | CASSFWASTSTDTQYF | TGTGCCAGCAGTTTCTGGGCTAGCACTAGCACAGATACGCAGTATTTT